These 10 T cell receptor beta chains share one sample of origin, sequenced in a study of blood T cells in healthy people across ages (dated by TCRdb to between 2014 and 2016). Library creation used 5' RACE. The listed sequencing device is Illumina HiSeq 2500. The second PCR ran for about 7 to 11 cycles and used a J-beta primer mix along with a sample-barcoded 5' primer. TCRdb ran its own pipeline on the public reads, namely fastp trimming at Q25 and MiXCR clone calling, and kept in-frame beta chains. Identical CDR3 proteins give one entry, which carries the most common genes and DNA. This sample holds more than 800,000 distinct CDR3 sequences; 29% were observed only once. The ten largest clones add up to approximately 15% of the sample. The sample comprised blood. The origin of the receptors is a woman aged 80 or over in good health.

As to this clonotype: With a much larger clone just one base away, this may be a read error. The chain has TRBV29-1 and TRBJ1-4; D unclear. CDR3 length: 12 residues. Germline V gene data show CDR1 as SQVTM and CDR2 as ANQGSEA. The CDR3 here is CSVEITSEKPFF. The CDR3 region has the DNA TGCAGCGTTGAAATAACGTCCGAAAAACCGTTTTTT.

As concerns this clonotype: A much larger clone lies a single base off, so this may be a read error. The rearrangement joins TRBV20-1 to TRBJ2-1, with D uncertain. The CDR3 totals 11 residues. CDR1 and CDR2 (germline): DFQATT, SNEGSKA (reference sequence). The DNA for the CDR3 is TGCAGTGTTAGACGCCGCCTAAAGCAGTTCTTC. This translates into CSVRRRLKQFF.

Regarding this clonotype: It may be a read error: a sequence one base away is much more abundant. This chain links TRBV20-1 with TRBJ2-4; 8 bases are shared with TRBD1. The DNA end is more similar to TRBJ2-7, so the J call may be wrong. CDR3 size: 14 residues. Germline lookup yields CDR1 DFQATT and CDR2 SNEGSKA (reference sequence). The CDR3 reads CSATGGRMDYEQYF. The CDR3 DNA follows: TGCAGTGCTACAGGGGGCAGGATGGACTACGAGCAGTACTTC.

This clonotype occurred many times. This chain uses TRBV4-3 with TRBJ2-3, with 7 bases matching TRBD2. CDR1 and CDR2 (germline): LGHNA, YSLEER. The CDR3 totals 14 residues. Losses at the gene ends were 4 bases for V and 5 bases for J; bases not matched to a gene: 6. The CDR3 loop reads CASSRSGEEDTQYF. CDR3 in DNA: TGCGCCAGCAGCCGGAGCGGGGAGGAAGATACGCAGTATTTT.

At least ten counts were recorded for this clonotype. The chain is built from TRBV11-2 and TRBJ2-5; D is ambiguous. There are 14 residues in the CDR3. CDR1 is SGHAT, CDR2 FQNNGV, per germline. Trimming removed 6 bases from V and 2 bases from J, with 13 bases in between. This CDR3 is CASRRRPMQETQYF. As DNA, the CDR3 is TGTGCCAGCAGGCGCAGACCGATGCAAGAGACCCAGTACTTC.

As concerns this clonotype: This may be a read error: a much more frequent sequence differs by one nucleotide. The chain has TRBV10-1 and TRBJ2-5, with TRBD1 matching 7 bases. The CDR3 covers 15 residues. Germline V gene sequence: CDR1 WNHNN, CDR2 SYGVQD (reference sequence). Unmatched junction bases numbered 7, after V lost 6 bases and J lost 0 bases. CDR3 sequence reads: CASSGGQAYQETQYF. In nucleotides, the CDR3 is TGCGCCAGCAGCGGTGGACAGGCTTACCAAGAGACCCAGTACTTC.

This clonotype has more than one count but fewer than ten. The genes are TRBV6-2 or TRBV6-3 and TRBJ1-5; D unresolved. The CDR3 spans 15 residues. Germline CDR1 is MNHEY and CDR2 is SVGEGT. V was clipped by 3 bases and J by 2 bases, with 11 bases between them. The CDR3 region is CASSYPGGRNQPQHF. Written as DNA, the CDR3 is TGTGCCAGCAGTTATCCCGGCGGCCGCAATCAGCCCCAGCATTTT.

Written as DNA, the CDR3 is TGTGCCAGCAGACCGACACAGTTCACAGATACGCAGTATTTT. Translated, it gives CASRPTQFTDTQYF. The V call is TRBV12-3 or TRBV12-4, the J call TRBJ2-3; D unclear. Trimming took 6 bases from V and 2 from J, leaving 12 bases between them. The CDR3 is made up of 14 amino acids.

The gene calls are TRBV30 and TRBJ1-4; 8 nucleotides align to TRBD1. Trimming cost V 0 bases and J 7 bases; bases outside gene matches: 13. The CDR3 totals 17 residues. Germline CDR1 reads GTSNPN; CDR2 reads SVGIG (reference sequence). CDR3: CAWSVQVVLDRVEKLFF. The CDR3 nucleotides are TGTGCCTGGAGTGTACAAGTGGTGTTGGACAGGGTTGAAAAACTGTTTTTT.

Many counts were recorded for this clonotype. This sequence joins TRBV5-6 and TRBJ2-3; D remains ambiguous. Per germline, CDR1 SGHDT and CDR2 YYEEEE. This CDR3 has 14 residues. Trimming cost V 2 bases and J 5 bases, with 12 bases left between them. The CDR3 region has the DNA TGTGCCAGCAGCTTCTCCCACTTAGGAGATACGCAGTATTTT. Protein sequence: CASSFSHLGDTQYF.